This entry features one TCR beta chain sequence. There are 17 residues in the CDR3. Trimming removed 2 bases from V and 3 bases from J; junction bases left unmatched: 8. The germline CDR1 and CDR2 sequences are LGHNA and YNFKEQ. Researchers sorted participants into cohorts using their self-reported clinical history. Symptom resolution, clearance, or two negative PCRs marked donors in Cohort 3 as recovered. Per the authors' pipeline: Amplified reference gene primers provided the basis for estimating nucleated cell counts. Generated by immunoSEQ multiplex PCR, the TCRdb table keeps only in-frame clones and is missing some. The V and J calls and clone size come from that table; D and trimming were worked out from the DNA. The sample contains about 120,000 clones, about four fifths of which appear only once. The data are from a study of blood T cell repertoires in COVID-19. Study as a whole: T cells, B-cell-depleted T cells, or PBMCs provided the cDNA or gDNA that served as material.

The J gene is TRBJ1-5, the V gene TRBV4-2; 9 bases match TRBD1. The source of this sequence is a woman in her twenties or thirties who had recovered from COVID-19. The sequenced material came from PBMCs or T cells enriched from blood (not recorded which). The CDR3 sequence: CASSQQPGQGLNQPQHF. CDR3 sequence (DNA): TGTGCCAGCAGCCAACAACCGGGACAGGGACTCAATCAGCCCCAGCATTTT.